This TCR beta chain is from a study of T cells after yellow fever vaccination. General observations from the study: Repertoires obtained by FACS sorting could include abundant clonotypes that entered as contaminants from the bulk population.

Researchers made TCR cDNA using 5'RACE template switching, and this step added a universal primer site and UMIs. TCRdb reprocessed the 5' RACE reads with MiXCR, giving one entry per CDR3 protein. The data contain roughly 120,000 distinct CDR3 sequences, approximately 7.1% of them seen just once; the ten biggest clones take up approximately 2.7%. The CDR3 length is 13 residues. Note on this clonotype: Its antigen is not known. A clone one base away is much larger, so this may be a read error.

This clonotype originated in a young man who received the YFV17D yellow fever vaccine. The V and J genes are TRBV12-3 or TRBV12-4 and TRBJ2-2, with 7 bases lining up with TRBD1. The specimen was CD4+ T cells sorted from PBMCs, collected about 41 days after the first yellow fever vaccination. The CDR3 spells CSSSQTGPGELFF. CDR3 in DNA: TGTTCCAGCAGTCAGACAGGGCCCGGGGAGCTGTTTTTT.